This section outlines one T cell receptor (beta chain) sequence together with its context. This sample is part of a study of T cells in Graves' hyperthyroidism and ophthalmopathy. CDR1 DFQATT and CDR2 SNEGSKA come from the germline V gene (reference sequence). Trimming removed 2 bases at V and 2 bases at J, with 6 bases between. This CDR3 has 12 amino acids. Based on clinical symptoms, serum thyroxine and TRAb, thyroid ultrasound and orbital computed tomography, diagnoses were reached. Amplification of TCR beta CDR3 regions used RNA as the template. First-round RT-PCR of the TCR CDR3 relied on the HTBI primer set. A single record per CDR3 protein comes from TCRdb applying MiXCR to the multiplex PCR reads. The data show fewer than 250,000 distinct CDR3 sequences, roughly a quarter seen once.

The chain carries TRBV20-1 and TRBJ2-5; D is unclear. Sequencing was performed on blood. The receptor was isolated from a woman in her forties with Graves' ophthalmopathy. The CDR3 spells CSARKAQETQYF. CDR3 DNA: TGCAGTGCTAGAAAAGCACAAGAGACCCAGTACTTC.